This T cell receptor (beta chain) was documented in a study of cytomegalovirus exposure and HLA in healthy donors. Whole-study findings and limits: It was reported that the classifier diagnosed cytomegalovirus status with high specificity and sensitivity in both the original and validation cohorts.

PCR was performed using 60 Vbeta and 13 Jbeta primers. Sequenced by immunoSEQ multiplex PCR; TCRdb stores in-frame clones only, minus some. The data show 100,000 to 150,000 clones, with 65% to 80% seen just once and under 5% held by the top ten. All the people who gave samples were healthy bone marrow donors. Regarding this clone: Antigen unknown.

The source material was PBMCs. The receptor was derived from a male donor in good health and CMV-seropositive.

The CDR3 nucleotides are TGTGCCATCAGCTTTTACCCGGACAGGGACTATGGCTACACCTTC. Translation gives CAISFYPDRDYGYTF. V and J are TRBV10-3 and TRBJ1-2; 8 bases are shared with TRBD1. Looked up from germline, CDR1 is ENHRY and CDR2 is SYGVKD. This CDR3 region has 15 residues. V dropped 6 bases and J dropped 3; count of bases not matched to a gene: 9.